This TCR beta chain was retrieved from a study of blood T cell repertoires in COVID-19 (dated by TCRdb to 2018 to 2021). A note on the overall study: Samples covering the acute and convalescent phases of COVID-19 were provided by collaborators in the United States, Italy and Spain. The material from the prospective study consisted of cDNA or gDNA derived from T cells, B-cell-depleted T cells, or PBMCs. Deeply sampled blood TCRbeta repertoires from subjects exposed to, actively infected with, or recovered from COVID-19 were included in the dataset. The repertoires were released in a freely available public database intended as a resource for research on the immune response to SARS-CoV-2. Samples were obtained from the ongoing ImmuneRACE study (first 160 participants) and from 1,254 subjects provided by 6 global collaborators. A de-identified subject ID, COVID-19 status, age in years and sex were almost always included in the sample metadata. HLA class I and class II types, where available, came from metadata supplied by the sample provider rather than from assay-based typing. The investigation overall reported the following: How much clinical and demographic metadata was included differed by source and by participant, and the metadata was provided uncurated.

CDR1 and CDR2, looked up from the germline V gene (reference sequence), are MNHEY and SMNVEV. Trimming removed 5 bases from V and 6 bases from J; the gene matches leave 11 bases unexplained. Including the terminal cysteine and phenylalanine, the CDR3 comprises 15 residues. Left in the record is the CDR3 DNA by itself, 45 bases read in frame from the first base. TCRbeta CDR3 regions were amplified from genomic DNA using the immunoSEQ Assay, a bias-controlled multiplex PCR. The source study handled its data this way. The number of nucleated cells in each sample was estimated from the amplification of reference gene primers within the assay. Sequence reads were collapsed and filtered to measure the absolute abundance of every unique TCRbeta CDR3 rearrangement. For each sample, productive Simpson clonality was calculated as the square root of Simpson's diversity index over productive rearrangements. TCRdb limited this immuneACCESS table to in-frame rearrangements with V and J called. A share of clones is missing; checked studies link under half to unresolved V genes, and the rest is unexplained. Clonal size and the V and J genes are those of that table, whereas D and trimming came from the DNA. Across this sample there are hundreds of thousands of clones, with roughly 91% seen only once. The top ten hold just under 9.5% of the sample.

Remarks on this clone: The antigen it binds to is not known. No per-base quality is available; no much larger clone lies one base away.

In the prospective study, participants were roughly 18 to 95 years old, resided in 24 geographic areas of the United States, and were enrolled through a virtual design. To assign participants to cohorts, the prospective study relied on clinical history that participants themselves reported in a screening survey and a study questionnaire. ImmuneRACE Cohort 3 recovered participants were defined by two consecutive negative NP/OP PCR tests, healthcare professional clearance, or symptom resolution. Each participant in the prospective study had whole blood, serum and a nasopharyngeal or oropharyngeal swab collected by mobile phlebotomists. Over an approximately two-month period, participants in the prospective study had the option of providing additional blood draws and questionnaires. Before DNA extraction, blood samples from the prospective study were shipped at room temperature or frozen.

The clonotype comes from a young woman who had recovered from COVID-19. The sample comprised PBMCs or T cells enriched from blood (not recorded which). This sequence uses TRBV27 and TRBJ2-3; TRBD2 agrees with 7 junctional bases. The CDR3 amino acid sequence is: CASSPNDVLADTQYF. The DNA sequence follows: TGTGCCAGCAGTCCGAACGACGTACTAGCGGATACGCAGTATTTT.